This TCR beta chain comes out of a study of blood T cell repertoires in COVID-19 (dated by TCRdb to about 2020). About the investigation overall: Samples from collaborators originated in the United States, Italy and Spain and spanned both the acute and convalescent phases of COVID-19. The material from the prospective study consisted of cDNA or gDNA derived from T cells, B-cell-depleted T cells, or PBMCs. Subjects who had been exposed to COVID-19, were actively infected with it, or had recovered from it provided the deeply sampled blood TCRbeta repertoires that made up the dataset. The repertoires were made available in a free public database intended to serve as a resource for research on the immune response to SARS-CoV-2. The samples were drawn from the first 160 participants of the ongoing ImmuneRACE study and from over a thousand subjects provided by 6 global collaborators. A de-identified subject ID, COVID-19 status, age in years and sex were almost always included in the sample metadata. Where HLA class I and class II types were available, the types were taken from metadata supplied by the sample provider, not from assay-based typing. The paper's findings and limits, for the study overall: The quantity of clinical and demographic metadata differed by source and by participant and was supplied without curation.

Including the terminal cysteine and phenylalanine, the CDR3 comprises 12 residues. The kept DNA is CDR3 alone, 36 bases in frame from the first base. In the germline V gene, CDR1 corresponds to KGHDR and CDR2 to SFDVKD. The trim is 5 bases for V and 2 bases for J, with a gap of 4 bases between the germline ends. Collaborating institutions collected whole blood in K2EDTA tubes following their own protocols. For TCRbeta analysis, collaborators shipped samples as frozen whole blood, isolated PBMCs, or DNA extracted from either of those sample types. TCRbeta CDR3 regions were amplified from genomic DNA using the immunoSEQ Assay, a bias-controlled multiplex PCR. For the original study's pipeline: The number of nucleated cells in each sample was estimated from the amplification of reference gene primers within the assay. To quantify the absolute abundance of each unique TCRbeta CDR3 rearrangement, sequence reads were collapsed and filtered. Productive Simpson clonality was computed per sample as the square root of Simpson's diversity index over productive rearrangements. Held by TCRdb, this immuneACCESS table contains in-frame sequences only and omits some clones. Under half of the omission traces to an unresolved V gene where checked; the cause of the rest is unknown. The DNA was the basis for D and trimming; V, J and clone size are from that table. This sample is represented by roughly 100,000 clones; around 84% of them were singletons. The ten biggest clones cover approximately 15% of the sample.

This clone was detected only once. It has no known antigen specificity. The sample holds no much larger clone one base away, and base qualities are not on file. The sequence was collected from a woman over 75 with acute or convalescent COVID-19. Sequenced sample: peripheral blood. The receptor chain draws on TRBV24-1 and TRBJ2-3, with no reliable assignment of the D segment. The DNA sequence is given as TGTGCCACCAGTGTCAACACAGATACGCAGTATTTT. Translated, this is CATSVNTDTQYF.